This T cell receptor (beta chain) was obtained from a study of T cell changes during pregnancy in multiple sclerosis. Some clones are missing from TCRdb's copy, which holds only in-frame ones; the method was immunoSEQ multiplex PCR. The table shows around 100,000 clones, with approximately 94% occurring only once. The trim removed 6 bases at V and 4 bases at J, leaving 5 bases unmatched. Germline V CDR1 and CDR2: SNHLY, FYNNEI. This CDR3 contains 13 residues. The table lists this clone with a few counts. The gene calls are TRBV2 and TRBJ1-2, with TRBD1 matching over 7 bases. The material sequenced was peripheral blood, taken before pregnancy. This clonotype was obtained from a female donor with multiple sclerosis, enrolled in a pregnancy study. CDR3: CASRGDSFYGYTF. For the CDR3, the DNA is TGTGCCAGCAGGGGGGACAGCTTCTATGGCTACACCTTC.